Given below is one T cell receptor (beta chain) in context. Germline V gene data show CDR1 as MNHNY and CDR2 as SVGAGI (reference sequence). The CDR3 is made up of 12 amino acids. V was pared by 7 bases and J by 6 bases, with 12 bases between. Measured with immunoSEQ multiplex PCR; TCRdb has only the in-frame clones, and not every one. This table has millions of clones, around nine tenths appearing once. The sample belongs to a study of shared clonotypes between healthy human individuals. Study-level information: The plates for each donor numbered three CD4 naive, three CD4 memory, two CD8 naive and one CD8 memory.

Sequencing was performed on naive CD4+ T cells sorted from blood. Indicated subset: CD45RA+ positively selected. This chain links TRBV6-6 with TRBJ1-1; the D gene is possibly TRBD1 (5 bases). This TCR derives from a man aged 18 to 30 in good health. The CDR3 sequence: CASTEPGSEAFF. The CDR3 bases are TGTGCCAGCACTGAACCAGGGTCTGAAGCTTTCTTT.